This TCR beta chain was recorded in a study of blood T cell repertoires in COVID-19 (TCRdb year 2020). Regarding the research as a whole: Samples covering the acute and convalescent phases of COVID-19 were provided by collaborators in the United States, Italy and Spain. The material from the prospective study consisted of cDNA or gDNA derived from T cells, B-cell-depleted T cells, or PBMCs. Deeply sampled blood TCRbeta repertoires from subjects exposed to, actively infected with, or recovered from COVID-19 were included in the dataset. The repertoires were made available in a free public database intended to serve as a resource for research on the immune response to SARS-CoV-2. The samples were drawn from two sources: the first 160 participants of the ongoing ImmuneRACE study, and over 1,000 subjects contributed by 6 global collaborators. Sample metadata almost always included a de-identified subject ID, COVID-19 status, age in years and sex. Where available, HLA class I and class II types were obtained from metadata supplied by the sample provider rather than from assay-based typing. Broad study findings and their caveats: How much clinical and demographic metadata was included differed by source and by participant, and the metadata was provided uncurated.

TCRbeta CDR3 regions were amplified from genomic DNA by means of the immunoSEQ Assay, a bias-controlled multiplex PCR. In the original analysis: The number of nucleated cells in each sample was estimated from the amplification of reference gene primers within the assay. Sequence reads were collapsed and filtered to measure the absolute abundance of every unique TCRbeta CDR3 rearrangement. Productive Simpson clonality was computed per sample as the square root of Simpson's diversity index over productive rearrangements. What TCRdb holds here is the immuneACCESS table cut down to in-frame rearrangements. Part of the clones is not present; checked against another copy, under half of the missing clones reflect an unresolved V gene, and the others are unexplained. V and J calls and clone size are those listed in that table; D and trimming were worked out from the DNA. In all, the sample holds some 400,000 clones, and roughly nine tenths of those were seen once. The top ten clones comprise roughly 1.1% of the sample.

With respect to this clone: It lacks a known antigen. No clone much larger than this one lies a single base away; base qualities are absent.

Participants in the prospective study were aged roughly 18 to 100 years, lived in 20 to 25 United States geographic areas, and enrolled through a virtual design. In the prospective study, participants were assigned to cohorts based on the clinical history participants reported in a screening survey and a study questionnaire. Recovered participants in ImmuneRACE Cohort 3 were defined by two consecutive negative NP/OP PCR tests, clearance by a healthcare professional, or resolution of symptoms. Mobile phlebotomists in the prospective study collected whole blood, serum and a nasopharyngeal or oropharyngeal swab from every participant. Participants in the prospective study had the option to provide additional blood draws and questionnaires over a roughly 2-month period. Blood samples from the prospective study were shipped frozen or at room temperature prior to DNA extraction. V has 3 bases trimmed and J has 4 bases trimmed; junction bases matching no gene number 4. The CDR3 holds 13 amino acids from the cysteine to the phenylalanine. Of all the DNA, just the CDR3 is kept, 39 bases in frame from base 1. Via the germline V gene (reference sequence), CDR1 is SGHNT and CDR2 YYREEE.

Material for sequencing was PBMCs or T cells enriched from blood (not recorded which). This sequence uses TRBV5-4 and TRBJ2-7, with 7 middle bases fitting TRBD2. The TCR comes from a man aged 25-45 years who had recovered from COVID-19. The DNA sequence is TGTGCCAGCAGCTCGGGGGGTGGATACGAGCAGTACTTC. This yields the protein CASSSGGGYEQYF.